This is a list of T cell receptor beta chains from one sample in a study of radiation and T cells in renal cell carcinoma. The assay was immunoSEQ multiplex PCR, and TCRdb's table has in-frame clones only and misses some. The table has more than 120,000 clones, 86% seen once. The input for sequencing was blood, taken from a patient whose treatment included radiotherapy and nephrectomy. The receptors shown here come from a woman aged 45-65 years with renal cell carcinoma. CDR3s include the opening cysteine and the closing phenylalanine or tryptophan.

V	J	CDR3
TRBV7-2	TRBJ2-1	CASSLVGVAAGNNEQFF
TRBV5-4	TRBJ2-2	CASSFDPEAANTGELFF
TRBV9	TRBJ2-6	CASSVDVAGLRSSGANVLTF
TRBV10-1	TRBJ2-7	CASSRTAYEQYF
TRBV13	TRBJ2-1	CASSGNPDPNEQFF
TRBV6-5	TRBJ1-1	CASRRTGEGTEAFF
TRBV5-1	TRBJ2-2	CASSSGLAAGELFF
TRBV28	TRBJ1-1	CAGEDRGRTEAFF
TRBV5-5	TRBJ2-5	CASSLLGGSGETQYF
TRBV5-1	TRBJ1-5	CASSPGQGGQPQHF
TRBV7-9	TRBJ1-2	CASSSYGGLYGYTF
TRBV6-5	TRBJ2-3	CASSYSDGTDTQYF
TRBV29-1	TRBJ2-3	CSVGAGGHTDTQYF
TRBV7-8	TRBJ2-7	CASTLRGNLYEQYF
TRBV6-6	TRBJ2-7	CANKPSRDRDHEQYF
TRBV19	TRBJ2-5	CASSKQGREETQYF
TRBV5-6	TRBJ2-3	CASSWTSTDTQYF
TRBV14	TRBJ2-7	CASNRLAGVQYF
TRBV6-5	TRBJ2-7	CASSYDGTKYEQYF
TRBV5-1	TRBJ2-7	CASSLGLAGPGEQYF